Each of the 2 T cell receptor beta chains below was sequenced from the same sample in a study of naive and memory T cell subsets. An equimolar mix of two oligonucleotides served as the beta constant-region primer for TRBC1 and TRBC2. Ligated cDNA was amplified by four rounds of PCR with nested alpha and beta constant-region primers and SP2. One entry per CDR3 protein, called by TCRdb with MiXCR from the UMI-ligation and nested PCR reads. Here the sample spans 95,000 to 150,000 distinct CDR3 sequences, about 36% being singletons. The sequenced material came from central memory CD4+ T cells from blood. The receptors come from a human donor in good health.

V usage is TRBV20-1 and J usage is TRBJ2-3; unclear D gene. Germline values: CDR1 DFQATT, CDR2 SNEGSKA (reference sequence). Deletions cut 5 bases from V and 5 bases from J, with 11 bases between. The CDR3 covers 12 residues. The CDR3 loop reads CSAGLKGDTQYF. CDR3 coding DNA: TGCAGTGCTGGCCTAAAAGGAGATACGCAGTATTTT.

This rearrangement joins TRBV5-5 to TRBJ2-7; D might be TRBD2 (6 bases). The V gene's germline CDR1 is SGHKS and CDR2 YYEKEE (reference sequence). The CDR3 consists of 15 residues. V lost 1 base and J lost 2, with 13 bases in between. The CDR3 spells CASSLRSSATYEQYF. CDR3 in DNA: TGTGCCAGCAGCTTGAGGTCTAGCGCAACCTACGAGCAGTACTTC.